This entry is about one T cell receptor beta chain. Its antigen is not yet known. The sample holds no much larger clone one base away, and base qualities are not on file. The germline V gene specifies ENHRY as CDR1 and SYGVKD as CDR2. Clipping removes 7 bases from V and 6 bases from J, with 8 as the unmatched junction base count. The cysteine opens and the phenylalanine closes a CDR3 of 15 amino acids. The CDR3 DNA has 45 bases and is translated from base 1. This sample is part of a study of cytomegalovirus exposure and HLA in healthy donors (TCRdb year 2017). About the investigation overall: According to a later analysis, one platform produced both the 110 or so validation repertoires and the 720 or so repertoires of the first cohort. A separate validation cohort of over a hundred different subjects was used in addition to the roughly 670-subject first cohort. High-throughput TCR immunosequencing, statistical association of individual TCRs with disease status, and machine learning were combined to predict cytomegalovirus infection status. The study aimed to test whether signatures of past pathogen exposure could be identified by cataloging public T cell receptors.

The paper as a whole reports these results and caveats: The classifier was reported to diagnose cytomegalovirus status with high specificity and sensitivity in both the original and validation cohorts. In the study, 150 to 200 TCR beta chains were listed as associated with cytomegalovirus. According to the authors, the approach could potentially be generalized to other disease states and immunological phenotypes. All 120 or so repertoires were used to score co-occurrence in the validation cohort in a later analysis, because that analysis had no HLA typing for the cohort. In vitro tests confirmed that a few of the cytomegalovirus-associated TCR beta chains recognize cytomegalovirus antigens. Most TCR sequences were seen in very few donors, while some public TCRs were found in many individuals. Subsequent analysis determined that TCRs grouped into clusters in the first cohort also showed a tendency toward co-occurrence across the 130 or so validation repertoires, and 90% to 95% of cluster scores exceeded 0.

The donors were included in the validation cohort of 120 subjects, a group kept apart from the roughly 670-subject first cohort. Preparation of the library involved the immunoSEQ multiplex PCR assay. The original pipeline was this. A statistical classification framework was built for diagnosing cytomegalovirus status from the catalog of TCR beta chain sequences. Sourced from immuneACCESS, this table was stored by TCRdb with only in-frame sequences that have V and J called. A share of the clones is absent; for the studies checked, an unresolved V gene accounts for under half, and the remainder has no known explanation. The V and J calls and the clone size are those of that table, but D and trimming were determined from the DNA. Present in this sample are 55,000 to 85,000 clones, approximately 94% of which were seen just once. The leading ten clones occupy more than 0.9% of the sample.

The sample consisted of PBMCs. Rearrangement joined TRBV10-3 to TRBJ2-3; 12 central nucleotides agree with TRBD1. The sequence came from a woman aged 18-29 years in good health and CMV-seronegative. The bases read TGTGCCATCACTTCGGGACAGGGGGCTTTTGATACGCAGTATTTT. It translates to CAITSGQGAFDTQYF.